The subject of this entry is one TCR beta chain. Its antigen remains unidentified. The PCR had 60 Vbeta and 13 Jbeta primers. Clones were sequenced by immunoSEQ multiplex PCR, and TCRdb holds only the in-frame ones, with some missing. The table includes tens of thousands of clones, roughly 69% detected once. V was cut by 0 bases and J by 6 bases, with 11 bases left in between. The CDR3 has 15 amino acids. Germline-derived CDR1 and CDR2 are SGHDN and FVKESK. The entry originates in a study of cytomegalovirus exposure and HLA in healthy donors. Study-level findings and limits: Association of fewer than 20,000 TCR beta sequences with HLA alleles was found at 0.05 false discovery rate in a later analysis. Relative to equally common others, HLA-associated TCR beta chains showed greater clonal expansion in a later analysis. Links to common viral pathogens appeared, in a later analysis, for several of the most significant clusters.

The chain uses TRBV14 and TRBJ2-2; D possibly corresponds to TRBD1 (5 bases). The sample was PBMCs. The origin of this receptor is a woman in her thirties in good health and CMV-seronegative. The CDR3 coding sequence is TGTGCCAGCAGCCAAGATATAAGGGGCTCCGGGGAGCTGTTTTTT. This translates into CASSQDIRGSGELFF.